This T cell receptor (beta chain) stems from a study of blood T cells in healthy people across ages (dated by TCRdb to 2014 to 2015). As for the study more broadly: In model experiments, template switching captured roughly one uniquely barcoded TCR beta cDNA molecule for every two T cells. Using deep sequencing normalized with unique cDNA molecular identifiers, the study measured how TCR beta repertoire diversity changes with age. Donors were grouped into four age groups: young (average 16 years), middle-aged (roughly 38), aged (around 56) and long-lived (over 80). Two additional independent replicas of 1 million unique cDNA reads from the same blood draw were analyzed for two donors (one aged 18 to 30 and one aged 80 or older).

The investigation overall reported the following: Because the CMV infection status of the donors was unknown, age-related changes in expanded clonotypes may potentially have been confounded. Because profiling used bulk unsorted PBMCs, naive and antigen-experienced compartments could not be compared conclusively. As age increased, observed TCR beta diversity per million T cells dropped in a roughly linear way, and a significant reduction was already evident by age roughly 40. The long-lived group showed more naive CD4+ T cells, fewer expanded clones and increased TCR diversity than the aged group, suggesting age selection. A strong correlation was found between observed TCR beta diversity and the percentage of naive T cells measured by flow cytometry. Total diversity estimates from one million sequenced T cells were considered lower bounds and underestimates.

Libraries were constructed by 5' RACE. The listed sequencing device is Illumina HiSeq 2500. A second PCR of about 6 to 12 cycles was run with a J-beta primer mix and a sample-barcoded 5' primer. A unique molecular identifier was introduced onto each TCR beta cDNA molecule by a template-switch 5' adaptor carrying 12 random nucleotides. Each sample yielded at least 2.5 million CDR3-containing paired-end reads. First-strand cDNA was synthesized from all RNA with the Mint cDNA synthesis kit, primed by a TRBC-specific oligonucleotide. All cDNA was treated with uracil-DNA glycosylase and then went through a first 18-cycle PCR with the universal primers M1SS and BC2_uni_R. As for how the authors treated the data: For normalization, 1 million high-quality reads were randomly selected from each sample, with every read carrying a distinct molecular identifier. Reads sharing molecular identifiers were discarded rather than binned into consensus sequences. MiTCR, run with a Q25 quality threshold and the strictest error-elimination algorithm, handled CDR3 identification, clonotype clustering and error correction. A nonparametric unseen species model using Euler transformation provided a lower-bound estimate of total TCR beta diversity. TCRdb took the public reads, trimmed them with fastp at Q25, ran MiXCR for clone calling and kept in-frame beta chains. Each entry is one CDR3 protein sequence, shown with its most common DNA and genes. These V and J calls are TCRdb output, not the study's own analysis. Here the sample has 800,000 or so distinct CDR3 sequences; more than 20% occur a single time. Jointly, the top ten make up under 4.5% of the sample.

The CDR3 sequence holds 15 residues, the cysteine and phenylalanine included. Only the CDR3 DNA is retained, 45 bases long and in frame from the first base. The germline V gene supplies CDR1 MGHDK and CDR2 SYGVNS. Cut back by 2 bases and 2 bases, the V and J ends lie 13 bases apart. As for this clonotype: No cognate antigen has been identified for it. No much larger clonotype is one base removed from it; base qualities were not supplied.

The donors were a few dozen Caucasian individuals from Russia, aged roughly 6 to 100 years, who were systemically healthy. About 9.6 milliliters of peripheral blood were collected from each donor into EDTA-treated Vacutainer tubes. Ficoll-Paque density-gradient centrifugation was used to isolate PBMCs, with at least 6.5 million obtained per sample. Trizol reagent was used to extract total RNA from the PBMCs, yielding at least 5.5 micrograms per sample. For every donor, an aliquot of PBMCs went through flow cytometry to measure the percentages of naive CD45RAhigh/CD27high T cells. These data were also reused for a study on T cells of mothers and their children. The second publication reports: Nine systemically healthy Caucasian individuals served as donors, namely three mothers together with their six children. cDNA synthesis consumed the entire amount of extracted RNA, loaded at about 1.6 ug RNA in each 15 ul reaction. In the second PCR, the M1S primer added sample barcodes and 2-4 random nucleotides. Each mother yielded over 10 million TCR beta CDR3 reads and each child 2.5 million to 3 million reads. TCR recombination output is similarly shaped by thymic selection in related and unrelated pairs, with a minor effect exerted by inherited differences. Normalized repertoire overlap was always found to be slightly, but never significantly, higher in related mother-child pairs than in unrelated mother-child pairs. With a sensitivity of about 100 clones per million clonotypes, no persistent microchimeric T cell clones were detected. Deep NGS was used in the study to compare the TCR beta repertoires of mothers and children and to look for features that separate related mother-child pairs from unrelated individuals. The mean age was around 40 +/- 4 years for the mothers and approximately 11 +/- 4 years for the children. After adapter ligation was performed with NEBNext reagents, the libraries were sequenced on an Illumina HiSeq 2000 with 100+100 nt paired-end reads. Mother and child libraries were prepared a month apart and sequenced in separate runs to prevent cross-contamination. Each donor had between about 450,000 and 2,100,000 distinct TCR beta clonotypes identified. Naive TCR beta clonotypes were estimated from low-frequency clonotypes matched to each donor's FACS-determined naive share, without sorting.

This sequence originates from a boy aged 5-17 years in good health. This chain joins TRBV25-1 to TRBJ2-7; the D call is tentative, TRBD1 or TRBD2, as each matches 5 bases. The sample was blood. The CDR3 here reads CASSEGAGTAYEQYF. The nucleotides read TGTGCCAGCAGTGAAGGTGCAGGGACGGCCTACGAGCAGTACTTC.